This T cell receptor (beta chain) emerged from a study of cytomegalovirus exposure and HLA in healthy donors listed by TCRdb under 2017. Regarding the study in general: An earlier analysis of approximately 600 of the donors reported roughly 300 Gb of sequence data and 100 million to 140 million unique TCR beta sequences from about 200 million T cells. Because of strong linkage in the cohort, roughly five DR-DQ haplotypes were treated as single units for association and clustering. In a later genetic analysis, genome-wide SNP genotypes for about three fifths of the roughly 670 donors were used, and that subset was treated as a discovery cohort. An earlier analysis of around 640 of the donors used high-throughput TCR beta sequencing to judge whether each TCR beta V gene segment behaved as functional or pseudogenic. In addition to the first cohort of about 650 subjects, a separate validation cohort of under 150 different subjects was used. The aim of the study was to test whether cataloging public T cell receptors could identify signatures of past pathogen exposure. The later analysis used no new phenotypic data to find candidate immune exposures, relying instead on TCR beta sequences and their occurrence across donors. The study profiled the T cell repertoires of hundreds of subjects by immunosequencing and related them to cytomegalovirus serostatus. HLA typing covered class I and class II loci at four-digit resolution. Of the 300 to 450 genotyped donors, approximately 80% were placed in the genetic ancestry cluster associated with self-reported Caucasian donors. Alongside the repertoire data, information on donor age, sex, ethnicity and CMV serostatus was compiled. Among 300 to 500 genotyped donors of the cohort, an average of about 220,000 unique TCR beta nucleotide sequences was sequenced per donor, of which roughly 18% were non-productive. All discovery cohort repertoires had been generated using a single sequencing platform. A later analysis re-analyzed previously published TCR beta repertoires from 500 to 700 donors and added high-resolution HLA genotyping to study TCR occurrence patterns. The number of donors typed differed by locus, with about 629-640 for A, B, C, DRB1 and DQB1, roughly 520 for DQA1, about 610 for DPA1, and approximately 470 for DPB1. The study combined high-throughput TCR immunosequencing, statistical association of individual TCRs with disease status, and machine learning to predict cytomegalovirus infection status. About 280 gigabases of sequencing data and approximately 92 million unique TCR sequences made up an early release that covered 500 to 700 HLA-typed donors. What the authors observed across the whole study: Strong co-occurrence of HLA alleles, especially DR and DQ, made assigning TCR associations to individual alleles difficult. Broadly in line with IMGT annotations, most TCR beta V segments showed up in productive rearrangements about 90% or about 30% of the time in an earlier analysis of several hundred of the donors. Three of the identified cytomegalovirus-associated TCR beta chains were confirmed in vitro to be specific for cytomegalovirus antigens. A further reported finding was that TCR beta sequences accurately predicted the HLA-A and HLA-B alleles for most subjects in the first cohort. Roughly uniform sequencing depth across donors was assumed in presence/absence analyses, although this assumption may not hold. For the cohort, immune exposure information was limited to CMV serostatus. In this cohort, only TCR beta chains were sequenced, and detectable features were limited by the absence of alpha or paired-chain data. Because some donors lacked HLA typing at each locus, the association tests relied only on the typed subset. In a later analysis, the rate of TCR association differed among HLA loci, with DRB1 alleles having the most associated TCRs and HLA-C alleles having the fewest. The classifier was reported to diagnose cytomegalovirus status with high specificity and sensitivity in both the original cohort and the validation cohort. Linkage disequilibrium might explain the correlated functional status among segregating V segments, but an unknown experimental factor could not be ruled out. The earlier analysis of some 560 of the donors excluded some 15 rarely observed V segments, including chromosome 9 orphons, because counts were too low. The sequencing pipeline was judged likely to have produced a cluster of highly shared sequence variants as a technical artifact. In the study, around 150 TCR beta chains were listed as associated with cytomegalovirus. A later analysis reported that several top co-occurrence clusters appeared linked to parvovirus B19, influenza, CMV and Epstein-Barr virus. In a later genetic analysis, fewer N-insertions in productive TCRs were reported among donors in an Asian-associated ancestry cluster than the roughly 700-donor mean. A later analysis associated 16,951 TCR beta sequences with specific HLA alleles at a false discovery rate of 0.05. In a later genetic analysis, a missense DCLRE1C variant was associated with V-gene and J-gene trimming of TCR beta chains, and the association was replicated in an independent cohort. A later analysis found that HLA-associated TCR beta chains were more clonally expanded and had lower generation probabilities than equally common non-associated chains. A later analysis found that most CMV-associated TCR beta chains appeared HLA-restricted, with HLA associations seemingly driven largely by CMV exposure. It was suggested by the authors that the approach could potentially be generalized to other disease states and immunological phenotypes. Across donors, most TCR sequences were observed very rarely, whereas some public TCRs were present in many individuals.

This clone was seen a single time. Its antigen remains undetermined. No base-level quality is on record; no much larger clone is a single base apart. The cohort was made up of approximately 670 healthy bone marrow donors. All cohort members were sampled while nominally healthy, although unrecorded immune exposures were likely present. The donor tested CMV seropositive, placing the donor among the 290 or so seropositive members of the cohort. A peripheral blood sample was collected from each donor, and TCR beta sequencing was performed on peripheral blood mononuclear cells. Genomic DNA was extracted from the blood cell samples with the Qiagen DNeasy Blood Extraction Kit. Library creation used the immunoSEQ multiplex PCR assay. For the multiplex PCR, a mixture combining 60 forward primers for TCR Vbeta segments and 13 reverse primers for TCR Jbeta segments was used. A multiplex PCR assay on genomic DNA amplified the CDR3 region of rearranged TCR beta genes. The amplified TCR beta libraries were sequenced on the Illumina HiSeq System as 87-base-pair reads. From the authors' description of their analysis: A later analysis counted about 80 million unique TCR beta chains across the 690 or so repertoires, and some 11 million of these chains were shared by at least two donors. Raw reads were error-corrected and collapsed into unique sequences with a nearest-neighbor algorithm that merged closely related sequences to remove PCR and sequencing errors. CDR3 sequences were aligned to IMGT reference sequences to assign V, D and J gene segments. For a sequence to be retained, at least a six-nucleotide match to both a V gene segment and a J gene segment was required. Rearrangements were classified as productive when the CDR3 lacked stop codons and remained in frame with V and J, and all other rearrangements were classified as non-productive. CDR3 was defined by IMGT convention, running from the second conserved V-encoded cysteine to the conserved J-encoded phenylalanine. In an earlier analysis of more than 550 of the donors, sequences lacking an unambiguous match to a single V gene segment were excluded. An earlier analysis of under 750 of the donors called V segments functional above 56.7% productive rearrangements and segregating when the between-donor standard deviation exceeded 5%. A statistical classification framework was built to diagnose cytomegalovirus status from the catalog of TCR beta chain sequences. In a later analysis, V and J genes were assigned by comparing TCR nucleotide sequences against IMGT/GENE-DB human TR gene sequences. Using the TCRdist pipeline, a later analysis assigned CDR3 sequences along with most-parsimonious VDJ recombination scenarios. In a later analysis, every TCR beta chain was defined by the combination of its CDR3 amino acid sequence and its V-gene family, and reads without a unique V-gene family were dropped. In a later analysis, several hundred highly shared, low-generation-probability nucleotide sequences were removed to address suspected cross-contamination and a sequencing artifact. In a later analysis, a clonal expansion index for each public chain was calculated from normalized within-repertoire ranks of inferred template counts. Generation probabilities in a later analysis came from a VDJ recombination model fitted to out-of-frame rearrangements, and those results were checked against IGoR. In a later analysis, TCR-TCR, TCR-HLA and TCR-CMV co-occurrence was scored with hypergeometric tests, and a repertoire-size bias correction was applied to TCR pairs. In a later analysis, false discovery rates were estimated by permuting HLA or CMV assignments 20 times. In a later analysis, co-occurring TCRs were grouped using DBSCAN, with TCRdist sequence similarity added in when clustering inside HLA-allele-positive subsets. Repertoires with fewer than 30,000 or more than 120,000 public chains were left out of co-occurrence clustering, as were four to six repertoires with anomalous nucleotide sharing. TCRdb took over this immuneACCESS table, retaining in-frame rearrangements with V and J assigned. Such tables are incomplete; in checked studies, under half of the missing clones stem from an unresolved V gene, and the remainder is unexplained. V, J and clone size are those of that table, while D and trimming were read from the DNA. The table for this sample lists 120,000 to 150,000 clones; roughly four fifths of them were counted only once. About 3.2% of the sample is held by the ten biggest clonotypes.

The TCR sequence derives from a man aged 18-30 years in good health and CMV-seropositive. Sequencing was done on a sample of PBMCs.

CDR3 protein: CASSVRGNQPQHF. In nucleotide form, the sequence is TGTGCCAGCAGTGTAAGGGGGAATCAGCCCCAGCATTTT. This chain is built from TRBV7-2 and TRBJ1-5, and TRBD1 may be the D gene, going by 6 matching bases. The CDR3 runs 13 residues from the cysteine to the phenylalanine. Just the 39-base CDR3 DNA is kept, in frame starting at base 1. The junction shows trimming of 6 bases on V and 4 bases on J, plus 10 bases between the germline ends. For CDR1 and CDR2, the germline V gene lists SGHTA and FQGNSA.